Following are 18 T cell receptor beta chains from one sample sequenced in a study of blood T cells in healthy people across ages. It was with a sample-barcoded 5' primer and a J-beta primer mix that a second PCR of roughly 7 to 12 cycles was run. TCRdb reprocessed the 5' RACE reads via MiXCR and lists one record per CDR3 protein. In the table there are about 670,000 distinct CDR3 sequences, around 43% of which are singletons. The sample taken for sequencing was blood. Receptors were obtained from a man older than 75 in good health.

A word on this clonotype: A much larger clone differs from this one at a single base, so this may be a read error. The chain links TRBV10-2 to TRBJ2-3; TRBD1 or TRBD2 may be the D gene (5 bases each). The CDR3 is 13 amino acids. The V gene's germline CDR1 is WSHSY and CDR2 SAAADI. The V end was cut by 6 bases, the J end by 2 bases, with 9 bases between. CDR3 DNA sequence: TGCGCCAGCAGAGAGGGGAACACAGATACGCAGTATTTT. Translation: CASREGNTDTQYF.

The chain employs TRBV19 and TRBJ2-7; a possible D gene is TRBD1 (6 bases). CDR1 is LNHDA and CDR2 is SQIVND in the germline V gene (reference sequence). This CDR3 is built from 15 residues. The ends were cut back, 4 bases at V and 3 bases at J, with 16 bases in the middle. The CDR3: CASSNRQAAYYEQYF. The CDR3 bases are TGTGCCAGTAGTAACCGACAGGCCGCCTACTACGAGCAGTACTTC.

This clonotype was seen a few times. The chain joins TRBV6-6 to TRBJ1-4; no clear D. The CDR3 contains 14 residues. The germline V gene has CDR1 MNHNY and CDR2 SVGAGI (reference sequence). Trimming stripped 2 bases from V and 6 bases from J, with 10 bases between. The CDR3 loop is CASSYGRRDEKLFF. As DNA, the CDR3 is TGTGCCAGCAGTTACGGGAGGAGGGATGAAAAACTGTTTTTT.

In its sample, this clonotype was seen once. Possible read error: a much larger clone is one base away. The chain couples TRBV28 to TRBJ2-1; D is ambiguous. The CDR3 extends over 16 amino acids. Trimming removed 2 bases from V and 0 bases from J, with 11 bases in between. Germline V CDR1 and CDR2: MDHEN, SYDVKM. CDR3 DNA: TGTGCCAGCAGTTTACCTAACGGGTACTCCTACAATGAGCAGTTCTTC. Amino acids: CASSLPNGYSYNEQFF.

The gene calls are TRBV20-1 and TRBJ2-7, with 14 positions matching TRBD2. Germline V lookup: CDR1 DFQATT, CDR2 SNEGSKA (reference sequence). This CDR3 region has 17 residues. V lost 1 base and J lost 3; bases outside the gene matches: 8. CDR3 sequence reads: CSARVRTSGGQNYEQYF. CDR3 sequence (DNA): TGCAGTGCTAGAGTACGGACTAGCGGGGGGCAAAACTACGAGCAGTACTTC.

This chain uses TRBV27 with TRBJ2-1; 12 bases match TRBD2. The CDR3 has 16 amino acids. Per germline, CDR1 MNHEY and CDR2 SMNVEV (reference sequence). Trimming took 6 bases from V and 10 from J; bases not matched to a gene: 13. CDR3 nucleotides: TGTGCCAGCAGCGCCTGGCTAGCGGGAGGGCCAAGAGAGCAGTTCTTC. Its protein is CASSAWLAGGPREQFF.

The rearrangement uses TRBV7-8 and TRBJ2-7; a weak D match, TRBD2 (6 bases). The germline V gene encodes CDR1 SGHVS and CDR2 FQNEAQ. The length of the CDR3 is 15 residues. Trimming removed 5 bases from V and 3 bases from J, with 17 bases in between. The CDR3 here is CASSLSRGRNYEQYF. CDR3 in DNA: TGTGCCAGCAGCCTATCGCGGGGACGGAACTACGAGCAGTACTTC. Complete variable domain (other parts from reference TRBV7-8 and TRBJ2-7): GAGVSQSPRYKVAKRGQDVALRCDPISGHVSLFWYQQALGQGPEFLTYFQNEAQLDKSGLPSDRFFAERPEGSVSTLKIQRTQQEDSAVYLCASSLSRGRNYEQYFGPGTRLTVT.

The J gene is TRBJ2-1, the V gene TRBV2; 8 bases are a match to TRBD1. With 8 bases clipped from V and 10 bases from J, the junction kept 7 bases outside the gene matches. Germline V gives CDR1 SNHLY, CDR2 FYNNEI. This CDR3 contains 12 residues. The CDR3 DNA reads as TGTGCCAGCGGGACAGGTTCGTACGAGCAGTTCTTC. This sequence encodes CASGTGSYEQFF.

This clonotype was picked up one time. V and J are TRBV24-1 and TRBJ1-2, with 7 nucleotides matching TRBD1. Looked up from germline, CDR1 is KGHDR and CDR2 is SFDVKD. CDR3 length: 16 residues. With V trimmed by 5 bases and J by 0 bases, 8 bases remained unmatched. The CDR3 DNA sequence: TGTGCCACCAGTGTTTGGACAGGACCCCCTAACTATGGCTACACCTTC. As protein: CATSVWTGPPNYGYTF.

The rearrangement uses TRBV28 and TRBJ2-7; 9 bases align to TRBD1. J was trimmed by 6 bases and V by 5 bases; bases with no gene match: 8. There are 14 residues in the CDR3. CDR1 MDHEN and CDR2 SYDVKM come from the germline V gene. CDR3 amino acids: CASSVQGALLEQYF. The CDR3 DNA reads as TGTGCCAGCAGTGTACAGGGGGCCCTCCTCGAGCAGTACTTC.

The rearrangement joins TRBV10-2 to TRBJ2-7; D not certain. Germline lookup yields CDR1 WSHSY and CDR2 SAAADI. The CDR3 is made up of 15 amino acids. The V end was cut by 3 bases, the J end by 0 bases, with 12 bases between. Here the CDR3 DNA reads TGCGCCAGCAGTGATCCGGGCCTAAGCTCCTACGAGCAGTACTTC. Translated, it gives CASSDPGLSSYEQYF.

This chain links TRBV11-2 with TRBJ2-6, with D perhaps matching TRBD2 (6 bases). Germline V lookup: CDR1 SGHAT, CDR2 FQNNGV. Trimming took off 5 bases at V and 0 bases at J, with 11 bases between the two ends. The length of the CDR3 is 16 residues. The CDR3 here is CASSLGLNSGANVLTF. Here the CDR3 DNA reads TGTGCCAGCAGCCTGGGACTTAACTCTGGGGCCAACGTCCTGACTTTC.

J is TRBJ2-5 and V is TRBV11-2; D gene ambiguous. This CDR3 has 14 amino acids. V lost 2 bases and J lost 11, with 18 bases in between. Germline CDR1 reads SGHAT; CDR2 reads FQNNGV. The DNA of the CDR3 is TGTGCCAGCAGCTTAAACCCGAACCTGGGTGAGCAGTACTTC. Protein sequence: CASSLNPNLGEQYF.

The chain couples TRBV7-2 to TRBJ2-1, with D possibly matching TRBD1 (5 bases). CDR1 is SGHTA and CDR2 is FQGNSA in the germline V gene. CDR3 length equals 17 residues. The V and J ends lost 2 bases and 0 bases respectively, with 14 bases between them. The CDR3 coding sequence is TGTGCCAGCAGCTTACAGGGAACACGCCGCTCCTACAATGAGCAGTTCTTC. Its translation is CASSLQGTRRSYNEQFF.

This clonotype was observed a few times. V usage is TRBV6-5 and J usage is TRBJ2-5, with unresolved D. This CDR3 region has 15 residues. Trimming took off 0 bases at V and 5 bases at J, with 13 bases between the two ends. The germline V gene has CDR1 MNHEY and CDR2 SVGAGI. CDR3 region: CASSYSYSNEETQYF. The CDR3 bases are TGTGCCAGCAGTTACTCGTACTCAAATGAGGAGACCCAGTACTTC.

This chain joins TRBV6-5 and TRBJ2-5, with 7 bases identical to TRBD2. Losses at the gene ends were 1 base for V and 3 bases for J; bases not matched to a gene: 5. The length of the CDR3 is 15 residues. CDR1 and CDR2 (germline): MNHEY, SVGAGI. CDR3 residues: CASSYLLGTKETQYF. In DNA, the CDR3 is TGTGCCAGCAGTTACTTGTTGGGGACTAAAGAGACCCAGTACTTC.

In nucleotides, the CDR3 is TGTGCCAGCAGTTACCTGGCAGGGCACCAGCCCCAGCATTTT. Translated: CASSYLAGHQPQHF. This chain joins TRBV6-2 or TRBV6-3 and TRBJ1-5, with D perhaps TRBD1 (5 bases). Germline V gene lookup returns CDR1 MNHEY and CDR2 SVGEGT. The CDR3 is 14 residues long. With 2 bases removed from V and 7 bases from J, the gap between germline ends came to 12 bases.

This clonotype was seen more than once but under ten times. The rearrangement joins TRBV28 to TRBJ2-7, with D hard to call. Germline V gene lookup returns CDR1 MDHEN and CDR2 SYDVKM. The CDR3 is made up of 14 amino acids. V shed 2 bases and J shed 2 bases, with 10 bases lying between them. The CDR3 protein is CASSLEGRPYEQYF. CDR3 sequence (DNA): TGTGCCAGCAGTTTAGAAGGGCGGCCCTACGAGCAGTACTTC.